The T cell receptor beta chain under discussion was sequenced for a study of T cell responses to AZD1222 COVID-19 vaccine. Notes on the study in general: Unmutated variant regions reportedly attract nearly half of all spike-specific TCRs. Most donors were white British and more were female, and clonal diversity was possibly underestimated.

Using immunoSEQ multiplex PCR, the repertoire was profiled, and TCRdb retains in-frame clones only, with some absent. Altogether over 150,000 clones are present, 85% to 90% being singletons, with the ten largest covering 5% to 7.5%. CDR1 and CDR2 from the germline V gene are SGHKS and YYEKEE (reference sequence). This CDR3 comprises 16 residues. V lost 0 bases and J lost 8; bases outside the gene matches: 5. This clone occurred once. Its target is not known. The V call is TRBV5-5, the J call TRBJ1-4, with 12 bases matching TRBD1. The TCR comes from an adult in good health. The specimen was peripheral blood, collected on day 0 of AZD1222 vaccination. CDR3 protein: CASSLAGTGGAEKLFF. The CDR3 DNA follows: TGTGCCAGCAGCTTGGCCGGGACAGGGGGCGCGGAAAAACTGTTTTTT.